Following are 28 T cell receptor beta chains from one sample sequenced in a study of cytomegalovirus exposure and HLA in healthy donors. Primers included in the PCR were 60 Vbeta and 13 Jbeta primers. The repertoire was sequenced with immunoSEQ multiplex PCR; TCRdb's copy has only in-frame clones and lacks some. The sample spans approximately 140,000 clones; the ten largest clones claim 1.5% to 1.8%. The sample was PBMCs. Every receptor here comes from a woman between 40 and 55 years old in good health and CMV-seronegative.

The chain is built from TRBV7-3 and TRBJ1-3; weak D call: TRBD1 (5 bases). Per the germline V gene, CDR1 is SGHTA and CDR2 is FQGTGA. The CDR3 sequence is 13 residues long. V was trimmed by 8 bases and J by 0 bases, leaving 8 bases between them. CDR3 in DNA: TGTGCCAGCGGGGCAGGCTCTGGAAACACCATATATTTT. Translation gives CASGAGSGNTIYF.

The V gene is TRBV5-1, the J gene TRBJ2-5; TRBD2 aligns across 7 bases. CDR3 length: 17 residues. The germline gives CDR1 SGHRS, CDR2 YFSETQ. J was trimmed by 2 bases and V by 0 bases; bases with no gene match: 10. The CDR3 bases are TGCGCCAGCAGCTTGGCCCCGGTTGGCGGGGGACAAGAGACCCAGTACTTC. It codes for CASSLAPVGGGQETQYF.

The chain carries TRBV19 and TRBJ1-5, with 8 bases that match TRBD1. This CDR3 spans 15 amino acids. The trim removed 7 bases at V and 3 bases at J, leaving 8 bases unmatched. CDR1 and CDR2 from the germline V gene are LNHDA and SQIVND (reference sequence). CDR3 residues: CASTLRGPSNQPQHF. The CDR3 DNA reads TGTGCCAGTACCCTCAGGGGGCCGTCCAATCAGCCCCAGCATTTT.

The chain is built from TRBV6-5 and TRBJ1-4; D is uncertain. CDR3 length equals 15 residues. Trimming pared 0 bases from V and 8 bases from J, leaving 13 bases between. Germline V CDR1 and CDR2: MNHEY, SVGAGI. The CDR3 sequence: CASSYSGGRREKLFF. The CDR3 DNA reads TGTGCCAGCAGTTACTCAGGCGGTAGGCGGGAAAAACTGTTTTTT.

The chain links TRBV6-1 to TRBJ1-3; 7 nucleotides line up with TRBD1. Germline-derived CDR1 and CDR2 are MNHNS and SASEGT. V shed 4 bases and J 2 bases; nucleotides not matched to a gene: 8. This CDR3 has 16 amino acids. This chain's CDR3 is CASSATRGTTGNTIYF. DNA for the CDR3: TGTGCCAGCAGTGCCACCAGGGGGACGACTGGAAACACCATATATTTT.

The rearrangement joins TRBV18 to TRBJ2-2, with D perhaps TRBD1 (6 bases). The V gene lost 2 bases and the J gene lost 5 bases, with 12 bases spanning the gap. Germline lookup yields CDR1 KGHSH and CDR2 LQKENI. The CDR3 loop spans 15 amino acids. As DNA, the CDR3 is TGTGCCAGCTCACCAATCCAGGGGAAAACCGGGGAGCTGTTTTTT. Its protein product is CASSPIQGKTGELFF.

The gene calls are TRBV7-2 and TRBJ1-6; D ambiguous. The germline gives CDR1 SGHTA, CDR2 FQGNSA. The V gene lost 2 bases and the J gene lost 3 bases, with 2 bases spanning the gap. This CDR3 region has 13 residues. CDR3 nucleotides: TGTGCCAGCAGCTTACGCTATAATTCACCCCTCCACTTT. Protein: CASSLRYNSPLHF.

This sequence joins TRBV14 and TRBJ1-2; unclear D gene. The germline gives CDR1 SGHDN, CDR2 FVKESK. With 0 bases removed from V and 4 bases from J, the gap between germline ends came to 9 bases. The CDR3 has 14 residues. DNA of the CDR3: TGTGCCAGCAGCCAAGAATTCGGAGTCTATGGCTACACCTTC. Translating it yields CASSQEFGVYGYTF. Looking up the rest from reference TRBV14 and TRBJ1-2 gives the full variable domain: EAGVTQFPSHSVIEKGQTVTLRCDPISGHDNLYWYRRVMGKEIKFLLHFVKESKQDESGMPNNRFLAERTGGTYSTLKVQPAELEDSGVYFCASSQEFGVYGYTFGSGTRLTVV.

The V gene is TRBV6-4, the J gene TRBJ2-2, with 7 positions matching TRBD1. This CDR3 has 14 residues. The junction had 5 bases not matched to a gene; V was cut back by 4 bases and J by 6 bases. Germline values: CDR1 MRHNA, CDR2 SNTAGT. For the CDR3, the DNA is TGTGCCAGCAGTGCGCAAGGGGGCGCCGGGGAGCTGTTTTTT. Translating gives CASSAQGGAGELFF.

The genes are TRBV5-1 and TRBJ2-6, with 9 bases identical to TRBD1. Germline CDR1 is SGHRS and CDR2 is YFSETQ. This CDR3 spans 19 amino acids. The V and J ends lost 3 bases and 0 bases, in that order; junction bases with no gene match: 10. Here the CDR3 DNA reads TGCGCCAGCAGCTCACAATCCGGGACAGGGCTCTCTGGGGCCAACGTCCTGACTTTC. Residues: CASSSQSGTGLSGANVLTF. Full variable domain (outside the CDR3, taken from reference TRBV5-1 and TRBJ2-6): KAGVTQTPRYLIKTRGQQVTLSCSPISGHRSVSWYQQTPGQGLQFLFEYFSETQRNKGNFPGRFSGRQFSNSRSEMNVSTLELGDSALYLCASSSQSGTGLSGANVLTFGAGSRLTVL.

This chain connects TRBV7-9 to TRBJ1-1, with D possibly TRBD1 on 5 matching bases. This CDR3 is 16 amino acids long. From germline, CDR1 is SEHNR and CDR2 FQNEAQ (reference sequence). Trimming cost V 4 bases and J 2 bases, with 17 bases left between them. The CDR3 reads CASSSPAGDRNTEAFF. As DNA, the CDR3 is TGTGCCAGCAGCTCACCCGCGGGGGATAGAAACACTGAAGCTTTCTTT.

The V gene is TRBV5-1, the J gene TRBJ2-1; 7 nucleotides line up with TRBD2. The trim removed 4 bases at V and 6 bases at J, leaving 13 bases unmatched. Germline assignment: CDR1 SGHRS and CDR2 YFSETQ. CDR3 length: 16 amino acids. CDR3 sequence reads: CASSIGLGSPSNEQFF. In DNA, the CDR3 is TGCGCCAGCAGCATAGGACTAGGTTCTCCTAGCAATGAGCAGTTCTTC.

This sequence joins TRBV2 and TRBJ2-5; 7 bases line up with TRBD2. The germline V gene has CDR1 SNHLY and CDR2 FYNNEI. CDR3 length: 16 residues. J lost 2 bases, V lost 8 bases, and 14 bases had no gene match. The CDR3 spells CASPRTGGGLQETQYF. As DNA, the CDR3 is TGTGCCAGCCCACGAACCGGCGGGGGATTACAAGAGACCCAGTACTTC. The variable domain in full, completed from reference TRBV2 and TRBJ2-5, reads EPEVTQTPSHQVTQMGQEVILRCVPISNHLYFYWYRQILGQKVEFLVSFYNNEISEKSEIFDDQFSVERPDGSNFTLKIRSTKLEDSAMYFCASPRTGGGLQETQYFGPGTRLLVL.

The V and J genes are TRBV6-5 and TRBJ1-5; D unclear. CDR1 is MNHEY and CDR2 is SVGAGI in the germline V gene. Trimming removed 5 bases from V and 0 bases from J, with 5 bases in between. This CDR3 is 13 amino acids long. Written as DNA, the CDR3 is TGTGCCAGCAGTCTCCTTAGCAATCAGCCCCAGCATTTT. It codes for CASSLLSNQPQHF.

The genes are TRBV7-9 and TRBJ2-5; 7 positions agree with TRBD1. Unmatched junction bases numbered 16, after V lost 4 bases and J lost 2 bases. Germline lookup yields CDR1 SEHNR and CDR2 FQNEAQ (reference sequence). The CDR3 runs 18 residues. Here the CDR3 DNA reads TGTGCCAGCAGCTCTTTGGGACAGCCTCGTCGGGTTCAAGAGACCCAGTACTTC. Encoded protein: CASSSLGQPRRVQETQYF.

Comment on this clone: Other nucleotide sequences from this sample produce the same CDR3. This rearrangement joins TRBV5-5 to TRBJ1-1; D not certain. This CDR3 has 12 residues. Germline V lookup: CDR1 SGHKS, CDR2 YYEKEE (reference sequence). Trimming removed 2 bases at V and 2 bases at J, with 4 bases between. As DNA, the CDR3 is TGTGCCAGCAGCTTACTAAACACTGAAGCTTTCTTT. The encoded protein is CASSLLNTEAFF.

The chain uses TRBV10-3 and TRBJ1-1; D is uncertain. Germline V gene data show CDR1 as ENHRY and CDR2 as SYGVKD. Between the trimmed V and J ends, which lost 6 bases and 4 bases, there was a span of 9 bases. The CDR3 loop spans 12 amino acids. The CDR3 sequence is CAIRPESTEAFF. DNA of the CDR3: TGTGCCATCAGGCCGGAGTCCACTGAAGCTTTCTTT.

Worth noting for this clone: One end of the junction is discordant with germline, which a read error may explain. Within the sample, other DNA sequences also encode this same CDR3. V gene TRBV4-1 combines with J gene TRBJ1-5, with TRBD1 identical over 7 bases. In germline, CDR1 is MGHRA, CDR2 YSYEKL. The CDR3 extends over 14 amino acids. The CDR3 sequence is CASSQEQGNQPQHF. The CDR3 nucleotides are TGCGCCAGCAGCCAAGAACAGGGGAATCAGCCCCAGCACTTT.

A remark on this clone: As the CDR3 is not closed by the conserved phenylalanine or tryptophan, this likely results from a read error. The V gene is TRBV15, the J gene TRBJ1-6; no clear D gene. Germline CDR1 reads LNHNV; CDR2 reads YYDKDF (reference sequence). Between the trimmed V and J ends, which lost 4 bases and 4 bases, there was a span of 11 bases. CDR3 length: 15 amino acids. The DNA for the CDR3 is TGTGCCACCAGCAAGCGCGACGCGTATAATTCACCCCTCCACCTT. Translating gives CATSKRDAYNSPLHL.

J is TRBJ1-2 and V is TRBV6-5; 7 bases line up with TRBD1. The germline V gene has CDR1 MNHEY and CDR2 SVGAGI. The V gene end was trimmed by 6 bases and the J gene end by 2 bases; junction bases not matched to a gene: 3. The CDR3 length is 13 residues. The CDR3 nucleotides are TGTGCCAGCAGGATGGACAGGAACTATGGCTACACCTTC. Its protein is CASRMDRNYGYTF.

The J gene is TRBJ1-1, the V gene TRBV7-8; tentative D call: TRBD1 (5 bases). The CDR3 has 14 residues. With 8 bases removed from V and 0 bases from J, the gap between germline ends came to 13 bases. CDR1 is SGHVS, CDR2 FQNEAQ, per germline. The CDR3 sequence is CASSRQSMNTEAFF. The CDR3 DNA reads TGTGCCAGCTCCCGACAGAGCATGAACACTGAAGCTTTCTTT.

The chain recombines TRBV27 with TRBJ1-1; 9 bases are a match to TRBD1. The V gene end was trimmed by 2 bases and the J gene end by 4 bases; junction bases not matched to a gene: 8. CDR1 MNHEY and CDR2 SMNVEV come from the germline V gene (reference sequence). CDR3 size: 16 residues. CDR3 sequence reads: CASSLRFGQGSTEAFF. The CDR3 DNA reads as TGTGCCAGCAGTTTACGGTTCGGACAGGGGTCCACTGAAGCTTTCTTT.

This chain links TRBV4-1 with TRBJ1-5; 7 bases are shared with TRBD1. With V trimmed by 0 bases and J by 3 bases, 14 bases remained unmatched. The germline gives CDR1 MGHRA, CDR2 YSYEKL. The CDR3 runs 19 residues. The CDR3 protein is CASSQDSPRSGTVNQPQHF. CDR3 nucleotides: TGCGCCAGCAGCCAAGATAGCCCTCGCTCGGGGACAGTCAATCAGCCCCAGCATTTT.

With respect to this clone: The same CDR3 is also encoded by other DNA sequences in this sample. The V call is TRBV7-2, the J call TRBJ1-5, with D perhaps TRBD1 (5 bases). CDR3 length: 13 residues. V was clipped by 5 bases and J by 4 bases, with 9 bases between them. CDR1 is SGHTA and CDR2 is FQGNSA in the germline V gene. CDR3 amino acids: CASSTQGNQPQHF. The CDR3 nucleotides are TGTGCCAGCAGCACGCAGGGAAATCAGCCCCAGCATTTT.

This chain links TRBV29-1 with TRBJ2-7, with D perhaps matching TRBD1 (6 bases). The CDR3 covers 11 residues. V lost 3 bases and J 10 bases, leaving 13 bases between the germline ends. CDR1 and CDR2 from the germline V gene are SQVTM and ANQGSEA. In DNA, the CDR3 is TGCAGCGTTGAGATAGGACAGCGACAGTACTTC. Amino acid sequence: CSVEIGQRQYF.

In the case of this clone: A junction end diverges from the germline sequence, so it may reflect a read error. The chain links TRBV19 to TRBJ1-6; a weak D match, TRBD1 (5 bases). Germline V gene data show CDR1 as LNHDA and CDR2 as SQIVND (reference sequence). This CDR3 has 15 residues. The CDR3: CAGSIDTGSNSPLHF. Here the CDR3 DNA reads TGTGCCGGTAGTATAGATACAGGTTCGAATTCACCCCTCCACTTT.

The rearrangement links TRBV25-1 to TRBJ2-1, with 11 bases aligning to TRBD1. The junction had 7 bases not matched to a gene; V was cut back by 6 bases and J by 6 bases. CDR3 length equals 15 residues. The V gene's germline CDR1 is MGHDK and CDR2 SYGVNS. CDR3 loop: CASSPGTGGVNEQFF. As DNA, the CDR3 is TGTGCCAGCAGCCCCGGGACAGGGGGTGTCAATGAGCAGTTCTTC.

The chain combines TRBV5-1 with TRBJ2-2; 7 bases fit TRBD2. Trimming cost V 4 bases and J 2 bases; bases outside gene matches: 2. Germline V gives CDR1 SGHRS, CDR2 YFSETQ. The CDR3 covers 14 residues. CDR3 loop: CASSGGGNTGELFF. The DNA of the CDR3 is TGCGCCAGCAGCGGGGGGGGAAACACCGGGGAGCTGTTTTTT. The entire variable domain, with the rest obtained from reference TRBV5-1 and TRBJ2-2, is as follows: KAGVTQTPRYLIKTRGQQVTLSCSPISGHRSVSWYQQTPGQGLQFLFEYFSETQRNKGNFPGRFSGRQFSNSRSEMNVSTLELGDSALYLCASSGGGNTGELFFGEGSRLTVL.